These 29 T cell receptor beta chains were all obtained from the same sample, sequenced in a study of blood T cell repertoires in COVID-19. Produced via immunoSEQ multiplex PCR; TCRdb's table is partial and in-frame only. Among 250,000 or so clones listed, approximately 80% were seen once. The sequencing sample was made of peripheral blood. The receptors were sampled from a man aged 30 to 39 who had recovered from COVID-19.

This chain uses TRBV6-5 with TRBJ1-1; D ambiguous. This CDR3 comprises 12 residues. Trimming shortened V by 5 bases and J by 3 bases, and 7 bases separated the two germline ends. The germline V gene encodes CDR1 MNHEY and CDR2 SVGAGI. In DNA, the CDR3 is TGTGCCAGCAGTAACGGGGACACTGAAGCTTTCTTT. Encoded protein: CASSNGDTEAFF.

This sequence joins TRBV28 and TRBJ1-1, with a tentative D call TRBD1 (5 bases). Germline assignment: CDR1 MDHEN and CDR2 SYDVKM. This CDR3 is built from 12 residues. V was cut by 5 bases and J by 7 bases, with 11 bases left in between. Here the CDR3 DNA reads TGTGCCAGCAGTCCACAGACAGTTGAAGCTTTCTTT. It encodes CASSPQTVEAFF.

The chain couples TRBV7-9 to TRBJ2-1, with a tentative D call TRBD1 (6 bases). The germline V gene has CDR1 SEHNR and CDR2 FQNEAQ (reference sequence). Trimming stripped 0 bases from V and 0 bases from J, with 6 bases between. The CDR3 is 15 amino acids. The CDR3 protein is CASSLAGHSYNEQFF. The CDR3, as DNA: TGTGCCAGCAGCTTAGCGGGACACTCCTACAATGAGCAGTTCTTC.

The chain joins TRBV11-2 to TRBJ2-3; TRBD1 matches at 9 bases. CDR3 length equals 16 residues. In germline, CDR1 is SGHAT, CDR2 FQNNGV. V trimming: 0 bases; J trimming: 8 bases; junction bases outside the gene matches: 9. The CDR3 spells CASSLDGTGYLGTQYF. CDR3 coding DNA: TGTGCCAGCAGCTTAGATGGGACAGGGTATCTCGGTACGCAGTATTTT.

This chain connects TRBV9 to TRBJ1-4; 7 bases are a match to TRBD1. The CDR3 loop spans 15 amino acids. The V gene end was trimmed by 4 bases and the J gene end by 5 bases; junction bases not matched to a gene: 8. CDR1 is SGDLS and CDR2 is YYNGEE in the germline V gene. Here the CDR3 reads CASSPGDSENEKLFF. CDR3 bases: TGTGCCAGCAGCCCGGGGGACAGCGAGAATGAAAAACTGTTTTTT.

The J gene is TRBJ1-2, the V gene TRBV6-5; D uncertain. The V end lost 4 bases, the J end lost 7 bases, and 19 bases lay between the germline ends. Germline assignment: CDR1 MNHEY and CDR2 SVGAGI. The CDR3 runs 15 residues. The CDR3 loop reads CASSSYMVTEIGYTF. In DNA, the CDR3 is TGTGCCAGCAGTTCGTACATGGTAACGGAGATTGGCTACACCTTC.

V is TRBV7-9 and J is TRBJ1-1; unclear D gene. The germline V and J ends were trimmed by 5 bases and 8 bases, with 12 bases remaining between them. From germline, CDR1 is SEHNR and CDR2 FQNEAQ (reference sequence). The CDR3 has 12 amino acids. CDR3 amino acids: CASSRGTDEAFF. CDR3 in DNA: TGTGCCAGCAGCCGGGGAACAGACGAAGCTTTCTTT.

This clone was picked up a small number of times. The chain has TRBV7-2 and TRBJ2-1, with unresolved D. In germline, CDR1 is SGHTA, CDR2 FQGNSA. The CDR3 is made up of 12 amino acids. Between the trimmed V and J ends, which lost 1 base and 9 bases, there was a span of 7 bases. CDR3 DNA sequence: TGTGCCAGCAGCTTAGTGTCGGGTGAGCAGTTCTTC. Translated, it gives CASSLVSGEQFF.

The chain employs TRBV9 and TRBJ2-3; tentative D call: TRBD2 (6 bases). The ends were cut back, 4 bases at V and 6 bases at J, with 9 bases in the middle. The length of the CDR3 is 12 residues. In germline, CDR1 is SGDLS, CDR2 YYNGEE. The CDR3 sequence is CASSPGDDTQYF. In DNA, the CDR3 is TGTGCCAGCAGCCCGGGGGACGATACGCAGTATTTT.

The genes are TRBV19 and TRBJ2-1; 10 nucleotides line up with TRBD2. J was trimmed by 6 bases and V by 3 bases; bases with no gene match: 11. The CDR3 sequence is 17 residues long. Germline V gene sequence: CDR1 LNHDA, CDR2 SQIVND (reference sequence). The DNA for the CDR3 is TGTGCCAGTAGTATGGAGCTCGGGCTAGCGGGGGCCAATGAGCAGTTCTTC. Translating it yields CASSMELGLAGANEQFF.

The V gene is TRBV5-1, the J gene TRBJ2-6; D call uncertain. Between the trimmed V and J ends, which lost 4 bases and 1 base, there was a span of 6 bases. Germline CDR1 reads SGHRS; CDR2 reads YFSETQ. The CDR3 runs to 14 residues. CDR3 loop: CASSPLSGANVLTF. CDR3 nucleotide sequence: TGCGCCAGCAGCCCCCTTTCTGGGGCCAACGTCCTGACTTTC.

The chain joins TRBV18 to TRBJ2-7; D is possibly TRBD2 (5 bases). This CDR3 spans 14 amino acids. Per germline, CDR1 KGHSH and CDR2 LQKENI. With 2 bases removed from V and 6 bases from J, the gap between germline ends came to 14 bases. CDR3 nucleotides: TGTGCCAGCTCACCAGAGGGCCGACGATCCGAGCAGTACTTC. It encodes CASSPEGRRSEQYF.

V is TRBV3-1 (or the pseudogene TRBV3-2) and J is TRBJ2-6; tentatively, D is TRBD1 (5 bases). The germline V gene encodes CDR1 LGHDT and CDR2 YNNKEL (reference sequence). The CDR3 is 15 residues long. V was pared by 5 bases and J by 0 bases, with 8 bases between. The CDR3 DNA reads as TGTGCCAGCAGCAAGGGGATCTCTGGGGCCAACGTCCTGACTTTC. Translated: CASSKGISGANVLTF.

The gene calls are TRBV27 and TRBJ2-6; D may be TRBD1 (5 bases). The V and J ends lost 2 bases and 3 bases respectively, with 5 bases between them. The CDR3 contains 14 residues. The germline gives CDR1 MNHEY, CDR2 SMNVEV (reference sequence). The CDR3 DNA follows: TGTGCCAGCAGTTTACAGGGTGGGGCCAACGTCCTGACTTTC. This codes for CASSLQGGANVLTF.

The rearrangement uses TRBV7-2 and TRBJ1-6; 8 bases fit TRBD1. The V segment lost 1 base and the J segment 7 bases; nucleotides outside the gene matches: 6. Germline CDR1 is SGHTA and CDR2 is FQGNSA. This CDR3 has 16 residues. CDR3 sequence reads: CASSLEGTGKNSPLHF. CDR3 DNA: TGTGCCAGCAGCTTAGAAGGGACAGGAAAGAATTCACCCCTCCACTTT.

The CDR3 nucleotides are TGTGCCAGCTCACCACCAATGACAGGGGGTGGTACTGAAGCTTTCTTT. Its translation is CASSPPMTGGGTEAFF. The V gene is TRBV18, the J gene TRBJ1-1; 9 positions match TRBD1. Trimming removed 0 bases from V and 5 bases from J; junction bases left unmatched: 7. Per germline, CDR1 KGHSH and CDR2 LQKENI. The CDR3 is made up of 16 amino acids.

The chain links TRBV6-1 to TRBJ2-3; 8 nucleotides agree with TRBD1. CDR3 length: 17 amino acids. Trimming removed 2 bases from V and 3 bases from J; junction bases left unmatched: 10. The germline gives CDR1 MNHNS, CDR2 SASEGT. The CDR3 DNA is TGTGCCAGCAGTGAATTGGGGCAGGGGGCATGGACAGATACGCAGTATTTT. Protein product: CASSELGQGAWTDTQYF.

The rearrangement uses TRBV2 and TRBJ2-7; weak D call: TRBD1 (6 bases). Trimming cost V 2 bases and J 5 bases, with 22 bases left between them. CDR3 length: 17 residues. The germline CDR1 and CDR2 sequences are SNHLY and FYNNEI. The CDR3 protein is CASSEKGGGRGRDEQYF. CDR3 coding DNA: TGTGCCAGCAGTGAAAAAGGAGGAGGCAGGGGCAGGGACGAGCAGTACTTC.

J is TRBJ2-7 and V is TRBV4-1; tentatively, D is TRBD2 (5 bases). Trimming shortened V by 0 bases and J by 12 bases, and 21 bases separated the two germline ends. CDR1 is MGHRA and CDR2 is YSYEKL in the germline V gene. The CDR3 has 15 amino acids. The CDR3 sequence: CASSQDDLEVAMGYF. CDR3 nucleotide sequence: TGCGCCAGCAGCCAAGATGATCTGGAGGTTGCAATGGGGTACTTC.

This clone was picked up a small number of times. The J gene is TRBJ1-5, the V gene TRBV5-6, with D possibly matching TRBD1 (5 bases). The length of the CDR3 is 14 residues. Looked up from germline, CDR1 is SGHDT and CDR2 is YYEEEE. Between the trimmed V and J ends, which lost 1 base and 5 bases, there was a span of 10 bases. The CDR3 nucleotides are TGTGCCAGCAGCTTGCGGGGGAGCGATCAGCCCCAGCATTTT. Its translation is CASSLRGSDQPQHF.

This clone was observed a few times. This rearrangement joins TRBV4-2 to TRBJ2-7; 8 bases align to TRBD1. CDR1 and CDR2 from the germline V gene are LGHNA and YNFKEQ. CDR3 length equals 16 residues. Unmatched junction bases numbered 11, after V lost 4 bases and J lost 3 bases. DNA of the CDR3: TGTGCCAGCAGCCTAACGACAGGGGACGAGATCTACGAGCAGTACTTC. Encoded protein: CASSLTTGDEIYEQYF.

The chain carries TRBV12-2 and TRBJ1-1. TRBV12-2 is a pseudogene segment. This CDR3 has 14 residues. CDR3 in amino acids: CASRILGWWTEAFF. The CDR3 DNA follows: TGTGCAAGTCGCATCCTCGGGTGGTGGACTGAAGCTTTCTTT.

The rearrangement joins TRBV7-2 to TRBJ2-1; TRBD2 agrees at 8 bases. CDR3 length: 15 residues. V shed 5 bases, J shed 7 bases, and the junction held 10 bases outside the gene matches. The germline V gene encodes CDR1 SGHTA and CDR2 FQGNSA. CDR3 residues: CASSQASGGLNEQFF. CDR3 nucleotides: TGTGCCAGCAGCCAGGCCAGCGGGGGACTTAATGAGCAGTTCTTC.

The J gene is TRBJ2-1, the V gene TRBV6-5, with TRBD2 matching over 13 bases. This CDR3 is built from 14 residues. V lost 6 bases to trimming and J lost 9 bases; unmatched junction nucleotides: 5. Germline loops: CDR1 MNHEY, CDR2 SVGAGI. The CDR3 nucleotides are TGTGCCAGCAGGCGAGGACTAGCGGGGGTTGAGCAGTTCTTC. Protein sequence: CASRRGLAGVEQFF.

The table lists this clone with a count of one. The rearrangement uses TRBV2 and TRBJ2-1, with a weak D call TRBD2 (5 bases). The germline gives CDR1 SNHLY, CDR2 FYNNEI. The CDR3 has 13 amino acids. Deletions cut 3 bases from V and 7 bases from J, with 10 bases between. CDR3 region: CASSEGRGNEQFF. In DNA, the CDR3 is TGTGCCAGCAGTGAGGGTCGGGGAAATGAGCAGTTCTTC.

The CDR3, as DNA: TGCGCCAGCAGTGGTAGCGGGGGCTGGGAGACCCAGTACTTC. Protein product: CASSGSGGWETQYF. The J gene is TRBJ2-5, the V gene TRBV10-2; 9 bases fit TRBD2. Germline V gene lookup returns CDR1 WSHSY and CDR2 SAAADI. The V segment lost 4 bases and the J segment 5 bases; nucleotides outside the gene matches: 5. The CDR3 length is 14 residues.

V is TRBV28 and J is TRBJ2-5; TRBD1 aligns across 8 bases. The CDR3 runs to 15 residues. Per germline, CDR1 MDHEN and CDR2 SYDVKM. V lost 7 bases to trimming and J lost 2 bases; unmatched junction nucleotides: 9. CDR3 in DNA: TGTGCCAGCATAGGTGCAGGACAGGGTCAAGAGACCCAGTACTTC. Protein product: CASIGAGQGQETQYF.

This clone was counted a single time. The chain links TRBV18 to TRBJ2-5, with a tentative D call TRBD2 (5 bases). CDR1 is KGHSH, CDR2 LQKENI, per germline. V was pared by 1 base and J by 3 bases, with 12 bases between. This CDR3 region has 15 residues. The CDR3 nucleotides are TGTGCCAGCTCACCACAGCGGAAAATAAAAGAGACCCAGTACTTC. Translating gives CASSPQRKIKETQYF.

In its sample, this clone was seen many times. DNA for the CDR3: TGTGCCAGCAGGGTAACAACCGTTAACACAGATACGCAGTATTTT. Translated, it gives CASRVTTVNTDTQYF. J is TRBJ2-3 and V is TRBV2, with D hard to call. Trimming removed 6 bases at V and 2 bases at J, with 15 bases between. This CDR3 comprises 15 residues. From germline, CDR1 is SNHLY and CDR2 FYNNEI.